This T cell receptor (beta chain) is from a study of blood T cell repertoires in COVID-19. For the study at large: There were acute and convalescent COVID-19 samples, and they came from the United States, Italy and Spain. T cells, B-cell-depleted T cells, or PBMCs provided the cDNA or gDNA that served as material.

Here immunoSEQ multiplex PCR was the method, and the copy in TCRdb shows in-frame clones only, minus some. This sample has approximately 150,000 clones; around 82% occur once, and the top ten carry about 1.5%. The V and J ends lost 4 bases and 5 bases, in that order; junction bases with no gene match: 7. This CDR3 spans 15 amino acids. The germline V gene encodes CDR1 SGHRS and CDR2 YFSETQ. The receptor was derived from a man in his sixties with acute or convalescent COVID-19. The gene calls are TRBV5-1 and TRBJ2-7; 12 nucleotides line up with TRBD1. Source material: peripheral blood. The CDR3 nucleotides read TGCGCCAGCAGCAAACGGGACAGGGGGCGAGACGAGCAGTACTTC. Amino acids: CASSKRDRGRDEQYF.